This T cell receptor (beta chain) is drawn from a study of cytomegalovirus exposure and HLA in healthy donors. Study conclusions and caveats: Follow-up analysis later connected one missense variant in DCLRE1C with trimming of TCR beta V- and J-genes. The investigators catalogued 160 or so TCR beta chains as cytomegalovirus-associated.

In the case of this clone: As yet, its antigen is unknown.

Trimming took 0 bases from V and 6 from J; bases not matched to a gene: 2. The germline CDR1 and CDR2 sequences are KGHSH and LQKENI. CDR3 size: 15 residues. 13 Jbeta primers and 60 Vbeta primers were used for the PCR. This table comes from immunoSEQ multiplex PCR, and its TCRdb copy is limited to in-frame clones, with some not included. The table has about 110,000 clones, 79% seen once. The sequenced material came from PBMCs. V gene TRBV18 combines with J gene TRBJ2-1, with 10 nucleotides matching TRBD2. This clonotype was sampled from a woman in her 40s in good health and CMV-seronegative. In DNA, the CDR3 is TGTGCCAGCTCACCACCGAGCGGGGGGGCCAATGAGCAGTTCTTC. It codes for CASSPPSGGANEQFF.